The 13 T cell receptor beta chains below come from one sample, sequenced in a study of shared clonotypes between healthy human individuals. The table came from immunoSEQ multiplex PCR; TCRdb's copy has only in-frame clones and leaves some out. The sample shows some 2,000,000 clones, around 95% of them seen only once. Material: naive CD4+ T cells sorted from blood. Noted subset: CD45RA+ positively selected. These receptors all stem from a young man in good health.

The genes are TRBV5-1 and TRBJ2-5; the D is unclear. The CDR3 length is 15 residues. V gave up 0 bases and J gave up 5 bases, with 14 bases separating them. Per the germline V gene, CDR1 is SGHRS and CDR2 is YFSETQ. The CDR3 spells CASSLAGSQEETQYF. The CDR3 DNA reads as TGCGCCAGCAGCTTGGCCGGTAGCCAGGAGGAGACCCAGTACTTC.

J is TRBJ2-1 and V is TRBV6-5; possible D gene TRBD2, 5 bases. The CDR3 spans 15 residues. V lost 6 bases and J 1 base, leaving 13 bases between the germline ends. Germline V gene sequence: CDR1 MNHEY, CDR2 SVGAGI. The CDR3 coding sequence is TGTGCCAGCAGCCTAGAGTCGGGGTCCTACAATGAGCAGTTCTTC. Translated: CASSLESGSYNEQFF.

Here the CDR3 DNA reads TGTGCCAGCAGCTTACGGACTAGCGGTAACACCGGGGAGCTGTTTTTT. Amino acids: CASSLRTSGNTGELFF. The chain combines TRBV11-2 with TRBJ2-2; 10 bases are shared with TRBD2. Germline V gene lookup returns CDR1 SGHAT and CDR2 FQNNGV. V dropped 2 bases and J dropped 2; count of bases not matched to a gene: 2. The CDR3 has 16 residues.

The genes are TRBV18 and TRBJ2-7, with D tentatively TRBD1 (5 bases). The CDR3 has 14 amino acids. Germline V lookup: CDR1 KGHSH, CDR2 LQKENI. Trimming removed 3 bases from V and 6 bases from J, with 15 bases in between. CDR3 DNA sequence: TGTGCCAGCTCACCGGGGCAACAAGGACCCGAGCAGTACTTC. Protein product: CASSPGQQGPEQYF.

The rearrangement uses TRBV23-1 and TRBJ2-7; no clear D. TRBV23-1 is treated as an ORF (open reading frame) with a function not yet certain. The CDR3 length is 16 residues. Trimming removed 0 bases from V and 4 bases from J, with 16 bases in between. CDR3 loop: CASSQSRSTPRYEQYF. The CDR3 coding sequence is TGCGCCAGCAGTCAATCTCGCAGCACCCCGCGGTACGAGCAGTACTTC.

The chain combines TRBV7-8 with TRBJ2-5; TRBD2 might be the D (7 bases). Germline CDR1 reads SGHVS; CDR2 reads FQNEAQ. This CDR3 contains 14 residues. V was pared by 1 base and J by 5 bases, with 11 bases between. CDR3 DNA: TGTGCCAGCAGCTTAGACGGGGGGCGGGAGACCCAGTACTTC. Translation gives CASSLDGGRETQYF.

The chain combines TRBV19 with TRBJ1-6; D is possibly TRBD1 (6 bases). The CDR3 contains 15 residues. V lost 6 bases and J 7 bases, leaving 16 bases between the germline ends. Germline CDR1 and CDR2: LNHDA and SQIVND (reference sequence). The CDR3 DNA reads TGTGCCAGTAGGCCACAGGGAAAAGAGAATTCACCCCTCCACTTT. This codes for CASRPQGKENSPLHF.

The chain combines TRBV6-5 with TRBJ1-6, with D tentatively TRBD1 (6 bases). The CDR3 totals 13 residues. Trimming stripped 10 bases from V and 5 bases from J, with 12 bases between. CDR1 is MNHEY, CDR2 SVGAGI, per germline. The CDR3 is CAISAGDNSPLHF. The CDR3 DNA reads TGTGCCATAAGCGCAGGGGATAATTCACCCCTCCACTTT.

The chain carries TRBV27 and TRBJ1-3; D may be TRBD1 (6 bases). Germline V gene sequence: CDR1 MNHEY, CDR2 SMNVEV (reference sequence). CDR3 length equals 14 residues. Trimming removed 5 bases at V and 9 bases at J, with 17 bases between. The CDR3 DNA follows: TGTGCCAGCAGTCCACAGGACAGACCTAGCACCATATATTTT. Residues: CASSPQDRPSTIYF.

The chain uses TRBV9 and TRBJ2-5; 7 bases line up with TRBD2. J lost 1 base, V lost 0 bases, and 6 bases had no gene match. This CDR3 has 16 residues. Germline CDR1 and CDR2: SGDLS and YYNGEE. CDR3 sequence: CASSVGVAGLQETQYF. As DNA, the CDR3 is TGTGCCAGCAGCGTAGGGGTAGCGGGCCTCCAAGAGACCCAGTACTTC.

This chain uses TRBV7-2 with TRBJ2-6; 9 nucleotides agree with TRBD2. The CDR3 is 18 residues long. The germline V gene encodes CDR1 SGHTA and CDR2 FQGNSA. The V segment lost 1 base and the J segment 0 bases; nucleotides outside the gene matches: 4. The CDR3 protein is CASSLGTSASSGANVLTF. In DNA form, the CDR3 reads TGTGCCAGCAGCTTAGGGACTAGCGCTAGCTCTGGGGCCAACGTCCTGACTTTC. The entire variable domain, with the rest obtained from reference TRBV7-2 and TRBJ2-6, is as follows: GAGVSQSPSNKVTEKGKDVELRCDPISGHTALYWYRQSLGQGLEFLIYFQGNSAPDKSGLPSDRFSAERTGGSVSTLTIQRTQQEDSAVYLCASSLGTSASSGANVLTFGAGSRLTVL.

CDR3 sequence: CAISESRSANEKLFF. The DNA of the CDR3 is TGTGCCATCAGTGAGTCGAGGTCGGCTAATGAAAAACTGTTTTTT. The chain links TRBV10-3 to TRBJ1-4; D is undetermined. The V gene lost 0 bases and the J gene lost 3 bases, with 8 bases spanning the gap. The CDR3 spans 15 residues. CDR1 and CDR2 from the germline V gene are ENHRY and SYGVKD.

This sequence joins TRBV7-9 and TRBJ2-7, with 9 bases fitting TRBD1. Germline V gene sequence: CDR1 SEHNR, CDR2 FQNEAQ (reference sequence). This CDR3 spans 16 amino acids. Losses at the gene ends were 0 bases for V and 4 bases for J; bases not matched to a gene: 7. The CDR3 sequence is CASSLAGGTGSYEQYF. DNA for the CDR3: TGTGCCAGCAGCTTAGCGGGCGGGACAGGGTCATACGAGCAGTACTTC.